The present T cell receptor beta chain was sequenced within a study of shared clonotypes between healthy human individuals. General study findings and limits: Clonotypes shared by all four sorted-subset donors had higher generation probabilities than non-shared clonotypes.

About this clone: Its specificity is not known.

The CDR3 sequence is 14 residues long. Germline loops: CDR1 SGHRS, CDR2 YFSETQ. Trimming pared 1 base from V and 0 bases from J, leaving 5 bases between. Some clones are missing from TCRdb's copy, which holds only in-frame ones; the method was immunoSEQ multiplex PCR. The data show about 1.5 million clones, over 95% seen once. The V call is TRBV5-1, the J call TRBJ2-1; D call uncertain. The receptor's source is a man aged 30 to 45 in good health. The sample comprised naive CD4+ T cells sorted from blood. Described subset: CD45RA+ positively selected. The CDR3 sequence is CASSLLPSYNEQFF. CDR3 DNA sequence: TGCGCCAGCAGCTTGTTACCCTCCTACAATGAGCAGTTCTTC.